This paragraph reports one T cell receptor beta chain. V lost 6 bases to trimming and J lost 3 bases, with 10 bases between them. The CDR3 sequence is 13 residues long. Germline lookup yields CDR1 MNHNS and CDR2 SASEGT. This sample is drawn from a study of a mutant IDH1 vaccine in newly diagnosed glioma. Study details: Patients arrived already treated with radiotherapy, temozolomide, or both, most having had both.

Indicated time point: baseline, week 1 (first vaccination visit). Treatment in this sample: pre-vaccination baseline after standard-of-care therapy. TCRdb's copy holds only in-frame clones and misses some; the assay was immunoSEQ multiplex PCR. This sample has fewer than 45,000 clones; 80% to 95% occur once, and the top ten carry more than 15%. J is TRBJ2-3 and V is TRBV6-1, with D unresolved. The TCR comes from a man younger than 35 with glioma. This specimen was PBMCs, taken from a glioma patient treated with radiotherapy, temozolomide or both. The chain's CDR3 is CASRSLRTDTQYF. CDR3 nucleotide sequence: TGTGCCAGCAGAAGCCTACGTACAGATACGCAGTATTTT.